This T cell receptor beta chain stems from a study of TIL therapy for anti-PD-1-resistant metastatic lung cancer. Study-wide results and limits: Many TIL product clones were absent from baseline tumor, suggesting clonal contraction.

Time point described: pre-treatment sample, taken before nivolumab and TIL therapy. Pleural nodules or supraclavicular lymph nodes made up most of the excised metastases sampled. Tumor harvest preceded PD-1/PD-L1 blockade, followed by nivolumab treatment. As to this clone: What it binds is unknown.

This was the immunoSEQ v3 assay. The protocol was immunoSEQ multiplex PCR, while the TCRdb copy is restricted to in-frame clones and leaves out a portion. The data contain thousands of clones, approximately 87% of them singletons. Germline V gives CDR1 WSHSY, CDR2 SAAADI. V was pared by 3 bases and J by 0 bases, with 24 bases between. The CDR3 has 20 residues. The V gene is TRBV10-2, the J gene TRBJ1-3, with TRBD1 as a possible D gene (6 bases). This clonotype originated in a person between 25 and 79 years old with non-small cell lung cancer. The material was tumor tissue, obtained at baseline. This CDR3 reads CASSDRGRRLNWGSGNTIYF. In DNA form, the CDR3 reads TGCGCCAGCAGTGACAGGGGACGGAGGCTTAATTGGGGCTCTGGAAACACCATATATTTT.